The present TCR beta chain was sequenced within a study of cytomegalovirus exposure and HLA in healthy donors. This table comes from immunoSEQ multiplex PCR, and its TCRdb copy is limited to in-frame clones, with some not included. The profile shows hundreds of thousands of clones, approximately 90% of them singletons. The sample holds a few counts of this clone. J was trimmed by 9 bases and V by 4 bases; bases with no gene match: 2. Germline CDR1 reads SGHNT; CDR2 reads YYREEE (reference sequence). The CDR3 is made up of 12 amino acids. The chain joins TRBV5-4 to TRBJ1-2, with 11 positions matching TRBD1. Sequencing was carried out using PBMCs. The origin of this receptor is a man younger than 30 in good health and CMV-seronegative. CDR3 in amino acids: CASSRDRGSYTF. CDR3 nucleotide sequence: TGTGCCAGCAGCCGGGACAGGGGGAGCTACACCTTC.